These T cell receptor beta chains were read from a single sample in a study of T cells in Graves' hyperthyroidism and ophthalmopathy. TCRdb recomputed calls from the multiplex PCR reads with MiXCR, one row per CDR3 protein. The table has some 400,000 distinct CDR3 sequences, approximately 15% seen once. The sample taken for sequencing was blood. These receptors were taken from a woman aged 55-70 years with Graves' hyperthyroidism. The CDR3 runs from the conserved cysteine through the conserved F or W. D genes are given only for firm matches. The size entry is marked missing in some rows and otherwise reads once, few, many or a size class.

TRBD1,TRBV28,TRBJ1-4,NA,TGTGCCAGCAGGAGCCCGGACAGGGTAGTAGAAAAACTGTTTTTT,CASRSPDRVVEKLFF
TRBD2,TRBV7-8,TRBJ2-4,NA,TGTGCCAGCAGCCCCTTAGCGGGATTAGCCAAAAACATTCAGTACTTC,CASSPLAGLAKNIQYF
TRBD2,TRBV5-1,TRBJ2-7,many,TGCGCCAGCAGCTTCGGGCTAGCGGGTTCCTACGAGCAGTACTTC,CASSFGLAGSYEQYF
NA,TRBV7-9,TRBJ1-6,few,TGTGCCAGCAGCTTAGTACTTAACTCACCCCTCCACTTT,CASSLVLNSPLHF
TRBD2,TRBV20-1,TRBJ2-1,many,TGCAGTGTTCCGACTAGCGGGAGTAATGAGCAGTTCTTC,CSVPTSGSNEQFF
NA,TRBV18,TRBJ1-1,many,TGTGCCAGCTCACCACCCGGGAAACAGAACACTGAAGCTTTCTTT,CASSPPGKQNTEAFF
TRBD2,TRBV27,TRBJ2-7,many,TGTGCCAACTACTGGGGGGGGACCTACGAGCAGTACTTC,CANYWGGTYEQYF
TRBD1,TRBV5-1,TRBJ1-3,few,TGCGCCAGCAGCTTGGTGGGGACAGGGCATGGAAACACCATATATTTT,CASSLVGTGHGNTIYF
TRBD1,TRBV7-3,TRBJ2-5,NA,TGTGCCAGCAGCTCAGGGACAGGGATGACGGAGACCCAGTACTTC,CASSSGTGMTETQYF
TRBD1,TRBV20-1,TRBJ2-5,many,TGCAGTGCTACAGACCGGGACAGGGTTGGCGAGACCCAGTACTTC,CSATDRDRVGETQYF
NA,TRBV6-1,TRBJ1-2,many,TGTGCCAGCAGTCCACCGACAGGCCTCTATGGCTACACCTTC,CASSPPTGLYGYTF
NA,TRBV6-5,TRBJ1-2,many,TGTGCCAGCAGTTACGCACCGGGGTCAGGTGGCAACTATGGCTACACCTTC,CASSYAPGSGGNYGYTF
TRBD1,TRBV20-1,TRBJ2-7,many,TGCAGTGCTGAGCCTGGACAGGCCTACGAGCAGTACTTC,CSAEPGQAYEQYF
TRBD2,TRBV19,TRBJ2-3,NA,TGTGCCAGTACCGAGACTAGCGGGAGGGCAGATACGCAGTATTTT,CASTETSGRADTQYF
TRBD1,TRBV5-6,TRBJ1-1,many,TGTGCCAGCAGCTTGTTAGGGACCGGGACAGAGAACACTGAAGCTTTCTTT,CASSLLGTGTENTEAFF
NA,TRBV27,TRBJ1-4,few,TGTGCCAGCAGCCTCCTGGGGAATGGTGAAAAACTGTTTTTT,CASSLLGNGEKLFF
TRBD2,TRBV6-1,TRBJ2-5,many,TGTGCCAGCAGTGGTTTAGCGGGAGTAACCCAGTACTTC,CASSGLAGVTQYF
NA,TRBV30,TRBJ2-7,many,TGTGCCTGGAGTGCCATCAGAATCTACGAGCAGTACTTC,CAWSAIRIYEQYF
TRBD1,TRBV20-1,TRBJ1-2,many,TGCAGTGCTAGCTTCCGAGTCAGGGGGAACTATGGCTACACCTTC,CSASFRVRGNYGYTF
TRBD1,TRBV15,TRBJ2-1,many,TGTGCCACCAGCAGAGAGGGGACAGGGGGTCTCAATGAGCAGTTCTTC,CATSREGTGGLNEQFF
NA,TRBV29-1,TRBJ1-1,few,TGCAGCGTTGAGGGAAACATGAACACTGAAGCTTTCTTT,CSVEGNMNTEAFF
NA,TRBV24-1,TRBJ2-5,many,TGTGCCACCAGTGGGCTGTTCGCGGAGACCCAGTACTTC,CATSGLFAETQYF
TRBD1,TRBV30,TRBJ1-2,many,TGTGCCTGGTGGCTCAGGGGACAGGCCTATGGCTACACCTTC,CAWWLRGQAYGYTF
TRBD1,TRBV20-1,TRBJ1-5,many,TGCAGTGCTAGAGCAGCCGGGACAGGACGCAATCAGCCCCAGCATTTT,CSARAAGTGRNQPQHF
NA,TRBV12-5,TRBJ1-5,many,TGTGCTAGTGGTTTCTCCGAGTATAGCAATCAGCCCCAGCATTTT,CASGFSEYSNQPQHF
NA,TRBV6-1,TRBJ1-1,many,TGTGCCAGCAGTGATAGGGCAGGGGAAGGAAACACTGAAGCTTTCTTT,CASSDRAGEGNTEAFF
NA,TRBV20-1,TRBJ2-1,many,TGCAGTGCTAACCTAGCCGGGAGCTCCTACAATGAGCGGTTCTTC,CSANLAGSSYNERFF
NA,TRBV19,TRBJ1-5,few,TGTGCCAGTAGTAGACAGGAGCAGCCCCAGCATTTT,CASSRQEQPQHF
NA,TRBV10-3,TRBJ1-4,few,TGTGCCATCAGTGAGTCGTCAGGAACTAATGAAAAACTGTTTTTT,CAISESSGTNEKLFF
TRBD2,TRBV5-5,TRBJ2-7,many,TGTGCCAGCAGCTTGGCCGGGGCGGGAGGAGGCTACGAGCAGTACTTC,CASSLAGAGGGYEQYF
NA,TRBV5-8,TRBJ1-2,NA,TGTGCCACCCCTCGGGACCCGTCCTCATATGGCTACACCTTC,CATPRDPSSYGYTF
NA,TRBV12-3/TRBV12-4,TRBJ2-1,many,TGTGCCAGCAGCATCATCACTAGCTATAGAAACTGGAACAATGAGCAGTTCTTC,CASSIITSYRNWNNEQFF
NA,TRBV12-3/TRBV12-4,TRBJ2-7,many,TGTGCCAGCCGTATGGGGCGGTTTGTCGAGCAGTACTTC,CASRMGRFVEQYF
TRBD1,TRBV7-8,TRBJ2-1,many,TGTGCCAGCAGCTCACAGGGGGGTGAGCAGTTCTTC,CASSSQGGEQFF
NA,TRBV5-1,TRBJ1-2,many,TGCGCCAGCAGCTTGGCCGACAGTGTATCAGGCTACACCTTC,CASSLADSVSGYTF
NA,TRBV6-1,TRBJ2-7,NA,TGTGCCAGCAGTCGCGGGTCACTCTACGAGCAGTACTTC,CASSRGSLYEQYF
TRBD2,TRBV9,TRBJ2-2,NA,TGTGCCAGCAGCGTAAACGATCCGGGACTAGCGGTCCTCGGGGAGCTGTTTTTT,CASSVNDPGLAVLGELFF
NA,TRBV10-2,TRBJ2-1,NA,TGCGCCAGCAGTGACTTGGGGGGCAATGAGCAGTTCTTC,CASSDLGGNEQFF
NA,TRBV29-1,TRBJ2-2,few,TGCAGCGTTGCCCAGGGTTTGAACACCGGGGAGCTGTTTTTT,CSVAQGLNTGELFF